This TCR beta chain was captured in a study of chemoradiotherapy in HPV16-positive cancers. Findings of the study overall: The functional HPV-specific definition rests on just a couple of HPV16-positive patients. Non-HPV-specific T cells did not expand in tumors during treatment, whereas candidate HPV-specific clones and E7-related motifs did.

About this clone: The antigen remains undetermined.

Assay used: immunoSEQ multiplex PCR; TCRdb lists only in-frame clones, some missing. The sample holds about 4,000 clones, approximately 82% seen once. The CDR3 runs to 14 residues. The ends were cut back, 1 base at V and 5 bases at J, with 12 bases in the middle. Germline V gene sequence: CDR1 SGDLS, CDR2 YYNGEE. The rearrangement uses TRBV9 and TRBJ1-1; tentative D call: TRBD1 (5 bases). The TCR was taken from a human donor with HPV-associated anogenital cancer. The sequencing here drew on tumor tissue, taken from a patient who underwent chemoradiotherapy. CDR3 bases: TGTGCCAGCAGCGTATCAGGGTTTCGTACTGAAGCTTTCTTT. It codes for CASSVSGFRTEAFF.